This T cell receptor (beta chain) was captured in a study of blood T cell repertoires in COVID-19. Study at large: Researchers got acute and convalescent COVID-19 samples from the United States, Italy and Spain. The cDNA or gDNA used as material had been derived from T cells, B-cell-depleted T cells, or PBMCs.

Original processing notes: How many nucleated cells were present was estimated from reference gene primer amplification. Only in-frame clones appear in the TCRdb table, and some are missing; sequencing was by immunoSEQ multiplex PCR. The V and J calls and clone size come from that table; D and trimming were worked out from the DNA. Of about 200,000 clones detected, about four fifths appear once; the ten largest clones hold 2% to 3%. Sequences were obtained from peripheral blood. The TCR sequence derives from a woman aged 40-49 years with active or convalescent COVID-19.

CDR3 residues: CASSQDGTGGEGFISPLHF. For the CDR3, the DNA is TGTGCCAGCAGCCAAGACGGGACAGGGGGTGAAGGGTTCATCTCACCCCTCCACTTT. This chain joins TRBV3-1 (or the pseudogene TRBV3-2) and TRBJ1-6, with 11 nucleotides matching TRBD1. The CDR3 extends over 19 amino acids. The germline V gene encodes CDR1 LGHDT and CDR2 YNNKEL (reference sequence). With V trimmed by 0 bases and J by 10 bases, 14 bases remained unmatched.